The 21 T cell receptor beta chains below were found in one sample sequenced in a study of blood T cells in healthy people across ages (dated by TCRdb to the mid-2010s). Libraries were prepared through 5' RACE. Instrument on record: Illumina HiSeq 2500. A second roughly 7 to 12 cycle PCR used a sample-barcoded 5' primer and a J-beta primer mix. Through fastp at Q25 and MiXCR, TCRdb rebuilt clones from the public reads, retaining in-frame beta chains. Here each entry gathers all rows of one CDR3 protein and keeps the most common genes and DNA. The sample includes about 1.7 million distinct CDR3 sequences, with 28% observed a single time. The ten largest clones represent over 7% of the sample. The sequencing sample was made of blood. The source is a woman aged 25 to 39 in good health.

The CDR3 is CSAVDLAGGLNEQFF. Written as DNA, the CDR3 is TGCAGTGCCGTCGACTTAGCGGGGGGGCTGAATGAGCAGTTCTTC. This chain joins TRBV20-1 and TRBJ2-1, with TRBD2 identical over 11 bases. This CDR3 spans 15 amino acids. J lost 7 bases, V lost 6 bases, and 11 bases had no gene match. Germline V CDR1 and CDR2: DFQATT, SNEGSKA (reference sequence).

CDR3 loop: CASSLVSGISTDTQYF. As DNA, the CDR3 is TGTGCCAGCAGCTTAGTCTCAGGGATAAGCACAGATACGCAGTATTTT. The chain couples TRBV7-9 to TRBJ2-3; possibly TRBD1 for D (5 bases). Trimming stripped 1 base from V and 0 bases from J, with 11 bases between. CDR3 length: 16 residues. Per germline, CDR1 SEHNR and CDR2 FQNEAQ (reference sequence).

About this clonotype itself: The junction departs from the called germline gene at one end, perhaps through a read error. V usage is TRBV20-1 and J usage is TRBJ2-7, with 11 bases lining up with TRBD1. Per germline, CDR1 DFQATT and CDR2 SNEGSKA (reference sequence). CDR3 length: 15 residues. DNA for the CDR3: TGCAGTACTAGGACCGGGACAGGGGGCTCCTACGAGCAGTACTTC. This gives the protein CSTRTGTGGSYEQYF.

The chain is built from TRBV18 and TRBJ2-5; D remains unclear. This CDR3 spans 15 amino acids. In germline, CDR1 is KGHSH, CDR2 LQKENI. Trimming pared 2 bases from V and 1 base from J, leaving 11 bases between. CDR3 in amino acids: CASSPRKLGQETQYF. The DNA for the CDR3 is TGTGCCAGCTCACCAAGGAAGCTAGGCCAAGAGACCCAGTACTTC.

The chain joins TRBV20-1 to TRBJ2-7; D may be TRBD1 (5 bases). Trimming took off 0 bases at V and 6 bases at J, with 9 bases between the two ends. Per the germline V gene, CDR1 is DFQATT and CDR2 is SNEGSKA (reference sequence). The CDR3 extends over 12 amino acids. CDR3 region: CSARDQGSEQYF. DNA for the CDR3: TGCAGTGCTAGAGATCAGGGTTCCGAGCAGTACTTC.

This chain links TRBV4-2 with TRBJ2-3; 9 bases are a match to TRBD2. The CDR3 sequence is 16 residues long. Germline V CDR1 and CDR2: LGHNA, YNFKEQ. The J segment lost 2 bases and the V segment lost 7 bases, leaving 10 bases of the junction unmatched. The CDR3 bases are TGTGCCAGCAACCCCACGGCGGGGGGGCCCACAGATACGCAGTATTTT. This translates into CASNPTAGGPTDTQYF.

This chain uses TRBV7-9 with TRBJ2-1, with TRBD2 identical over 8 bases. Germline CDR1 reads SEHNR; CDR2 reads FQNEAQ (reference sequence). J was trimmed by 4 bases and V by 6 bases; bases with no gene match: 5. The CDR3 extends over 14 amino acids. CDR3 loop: CASSREREYNEQFF. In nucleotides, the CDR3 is TGTGCCAGCAGTAGAGAGCGGGAGTACAATGAGCAGTTCTTC. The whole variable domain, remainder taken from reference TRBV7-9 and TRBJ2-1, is DTGVSQNPRHKITKRGQNVTFRCDPISEHNRLYWYRQTLGQGPEFLTYFQNEAQLEKSRLLSDRFSAERPKGSFSTLEIQRTEQGDSAMYLCASSREREYNEQFFGPGTRLTVL.

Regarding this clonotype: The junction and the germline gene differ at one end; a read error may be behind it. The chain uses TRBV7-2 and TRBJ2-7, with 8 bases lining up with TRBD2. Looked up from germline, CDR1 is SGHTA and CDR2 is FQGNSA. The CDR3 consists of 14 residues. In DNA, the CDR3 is TGTGCCGGCAGCTCCGGGACTAGTCGCTACGAGCAGTACTTC. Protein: CAGSSGTSRYEQYF.

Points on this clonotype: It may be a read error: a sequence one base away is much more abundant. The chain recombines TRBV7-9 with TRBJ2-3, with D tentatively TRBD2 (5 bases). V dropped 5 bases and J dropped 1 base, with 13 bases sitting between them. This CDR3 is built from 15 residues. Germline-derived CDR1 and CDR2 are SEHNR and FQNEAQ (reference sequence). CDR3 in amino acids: CASSISARGTDTQYF. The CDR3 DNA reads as TGTGCCAGCAGCATTAGCGCGAGGGGCACAGATACGCAGTATTTT. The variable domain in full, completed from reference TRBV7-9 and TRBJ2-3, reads DTGVSQNPRHKITKRGQNVTFRCDPISEHNRLYWYRQTLGQGPEFLTYFQNEAQLEKSRLLSDRFSAERPKGSFSTLEIQRTEQGDSAMYLCASSISARGTDTQYFGPGTRLTVL.

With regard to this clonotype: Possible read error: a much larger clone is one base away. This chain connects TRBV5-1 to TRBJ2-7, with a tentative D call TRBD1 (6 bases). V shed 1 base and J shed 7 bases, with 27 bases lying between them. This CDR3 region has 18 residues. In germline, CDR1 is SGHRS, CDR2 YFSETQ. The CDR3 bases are TGCGCCAGCAGCTTGTGGGGACAAGGGCTGGCTTTGGACAATGAGCAGTACTTC. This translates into CASSLWGQGLALDNEQYF. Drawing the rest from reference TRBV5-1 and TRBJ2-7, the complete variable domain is KAGVTQTPRYLIKTRGQQVTLSCSPISGHRSVSWYQQTPGQGLQFLFEYFSETQRNKGNFPGRFSGRQFSNSRSEMNVSTLELGDSALYLCASSLWGQGLALDNEQYFGPGTRLTVT.

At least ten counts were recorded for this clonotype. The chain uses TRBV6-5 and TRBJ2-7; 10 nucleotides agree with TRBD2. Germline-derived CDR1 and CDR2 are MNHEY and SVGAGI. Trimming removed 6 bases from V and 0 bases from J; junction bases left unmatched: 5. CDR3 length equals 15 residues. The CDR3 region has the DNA TGTGCCAGCAGACCCGGACTAGCGGCCTCCTACGAGCAGTACTTC. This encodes CASRPGLAASYEQYF.

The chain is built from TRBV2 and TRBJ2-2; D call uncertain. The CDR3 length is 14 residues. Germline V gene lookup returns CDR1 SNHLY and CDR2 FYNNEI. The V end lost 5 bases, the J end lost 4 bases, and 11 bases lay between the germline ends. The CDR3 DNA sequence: TGTGCCAGCAGTCCCCTATATAGCACCGGGGAGCTGTTTTTT. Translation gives CASSPLYSTGELFF.

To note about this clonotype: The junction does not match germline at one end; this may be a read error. CDR3 nucleotide sequence: TGTGCCAGCAGGATGGGACAGGGGGCAGGCGGGGAGCTGGTTTTT. This sequence encodes CASRMGQGAGGELVF. The rearrangement joins TRBV27 to TRBJ2-2; 12 bases are shared with TRBD1. This CDR3 has 15 residues. Germline CDR1 MNHEY, CDR2 SMNVEV (reference sequence).

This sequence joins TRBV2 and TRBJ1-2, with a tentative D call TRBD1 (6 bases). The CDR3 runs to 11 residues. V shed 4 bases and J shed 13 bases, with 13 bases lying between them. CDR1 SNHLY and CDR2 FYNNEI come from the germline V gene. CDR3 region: CASSVDSHTTF. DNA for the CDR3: TGTGCCAGCAGTGTGGACAGTCATACCACCTTC.

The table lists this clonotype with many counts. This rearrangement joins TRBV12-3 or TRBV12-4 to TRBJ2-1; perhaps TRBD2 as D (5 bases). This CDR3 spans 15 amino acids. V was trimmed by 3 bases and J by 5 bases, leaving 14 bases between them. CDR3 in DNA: TGTGCCAGCAGTTTTTTCGGGGTTGGGGACAATGAGCAGTTCTTC. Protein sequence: CASSFFGVGDNEQFF.

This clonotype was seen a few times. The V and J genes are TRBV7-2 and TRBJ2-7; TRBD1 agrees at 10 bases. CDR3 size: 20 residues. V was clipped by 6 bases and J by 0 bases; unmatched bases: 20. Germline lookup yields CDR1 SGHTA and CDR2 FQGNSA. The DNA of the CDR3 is TGTGCCAGCAGGGAGATCCCGGGACAGGGGCCCCCCAAGAGCTCCTACGAGCAGTACTTC. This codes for CASREIPGQGPPKSSYEQYF.

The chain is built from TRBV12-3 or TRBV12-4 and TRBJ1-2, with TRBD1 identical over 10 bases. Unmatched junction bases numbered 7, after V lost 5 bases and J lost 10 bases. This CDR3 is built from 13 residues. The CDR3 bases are TGTGCCAGCAGTCGACAGGGGGCGCGGGACTACACCTTC. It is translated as CASSRQGARDYTF.

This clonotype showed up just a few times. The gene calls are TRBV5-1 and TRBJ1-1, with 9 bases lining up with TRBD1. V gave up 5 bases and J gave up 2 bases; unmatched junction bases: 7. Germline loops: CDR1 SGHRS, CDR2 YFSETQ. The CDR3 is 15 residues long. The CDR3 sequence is CASRETGGGNTEAFF. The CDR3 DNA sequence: TGCGCCAGCAGGGAGACAGGGGGGGGTAACACTGAAGCTTTCTTT.

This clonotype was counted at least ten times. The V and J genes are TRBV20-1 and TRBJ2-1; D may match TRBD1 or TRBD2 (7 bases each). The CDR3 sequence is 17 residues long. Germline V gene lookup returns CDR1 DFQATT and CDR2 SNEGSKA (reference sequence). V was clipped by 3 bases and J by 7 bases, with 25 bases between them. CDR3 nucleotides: TGCAGTGCTAGTTTGGCAGGGGGGGGCCTAGATGTTAATGAGCAGTTCTTC. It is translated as CSASLAGGGLDVNEQFF.

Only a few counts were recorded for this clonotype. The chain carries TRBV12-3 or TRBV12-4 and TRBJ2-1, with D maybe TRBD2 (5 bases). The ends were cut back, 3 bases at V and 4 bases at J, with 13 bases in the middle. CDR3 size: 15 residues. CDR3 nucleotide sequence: TGTGCCAGCAGTTTCCTAGCAGAACCTTACAATGAGCAGTTCTTC. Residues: CASSFLAEPYNEQFF.

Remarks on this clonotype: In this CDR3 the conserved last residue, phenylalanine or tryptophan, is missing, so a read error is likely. CDR3 bases: TGTGCTTCCCAGAAAGTAGCGGGGATATACCAAGAGACCCAGTACTTA. The encoded protein is CASQKVAGIYQETQYL. The rearrangement links TRBV11-2 to TRBJ2-5, with 8 positions matching TRBD2. Germline lookup yields CDR1 SGHAT and CDR2 FQNNGV. The CDR3 is 16 amino acids.